This T cell receptor (beta chain) was documented in a study of regulatory T cells in long-lasting Graves disease. Across the whole study: Antithyroid drug use was under 3 months in newly diagnosed Graves' patients.

The sample's time point: newly diagnosed GD, antithyroid drugs for less than 3 months. PBMC RNA was the source of the TCR library. This clonotype was counted at least ten times. Library construction for TCR beta used iRepertoire HTBI primers and Arm-PCR of CDR3 regions. TCRdb re-called the multiplex PCR reads with MiXCR, one entry per CDR3 protein. The sample lists over 200,000 distinct CDR3 sequences, around 20% seen once, with roughly a fifth in the top ten. The sample was peripheral blood mononuclear cells (PBMCs), taken at new diagnosis, from a patient treated with antithyroid drugs. This clonotype was obtained from a female donor with Graves disease.

The CDR3 nucleotides are TGTGCCAGCAGCTTAGGGGACAGGGGGCTCGGCAATCAGCCCCAGCATTTT. Translation gives CASSLGDRGLGNQPQHF. This chain uses TRBV7-8 with TRBJ1-5, with TRBD1 matching 12 bases. Germline CDR1 reads SGHVS; CDR2 reads FQNEAQ. The CDR3 extends over 17 amino acids. The V segment lost 1 base and the J segment 2 bases; nucleotides outside the gene matches: 3.